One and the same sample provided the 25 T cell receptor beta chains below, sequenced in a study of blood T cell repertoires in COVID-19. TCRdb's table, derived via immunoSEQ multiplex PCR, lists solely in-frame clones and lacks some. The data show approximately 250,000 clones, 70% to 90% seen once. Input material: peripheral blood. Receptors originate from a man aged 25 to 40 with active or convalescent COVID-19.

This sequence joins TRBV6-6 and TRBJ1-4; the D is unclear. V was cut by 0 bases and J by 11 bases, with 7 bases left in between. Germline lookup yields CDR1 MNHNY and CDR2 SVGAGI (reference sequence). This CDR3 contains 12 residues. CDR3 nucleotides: TGTGCCAGCAGTTACTCGGGGAGTAAACTGTTTTTT. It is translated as CASSYSGSKLFF.

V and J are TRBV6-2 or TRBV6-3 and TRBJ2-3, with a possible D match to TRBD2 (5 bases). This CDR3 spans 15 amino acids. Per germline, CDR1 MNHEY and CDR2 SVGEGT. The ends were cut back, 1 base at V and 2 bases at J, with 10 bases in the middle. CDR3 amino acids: CASSYWLATTDTQYF. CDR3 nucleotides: TGTGCCAGCAGTTACTGGTTAGCGACCACAGATACGCAGTATTTT.

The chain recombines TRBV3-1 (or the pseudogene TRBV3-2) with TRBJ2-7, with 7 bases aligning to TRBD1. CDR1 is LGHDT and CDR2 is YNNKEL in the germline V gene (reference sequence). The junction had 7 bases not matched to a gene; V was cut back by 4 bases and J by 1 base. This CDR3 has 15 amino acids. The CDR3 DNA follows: TGTGCCAGCAGCCCAAGCCGGGACAGTTCCTACGAGCAGTACTTC. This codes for CASSPSRDSSYEQYF.

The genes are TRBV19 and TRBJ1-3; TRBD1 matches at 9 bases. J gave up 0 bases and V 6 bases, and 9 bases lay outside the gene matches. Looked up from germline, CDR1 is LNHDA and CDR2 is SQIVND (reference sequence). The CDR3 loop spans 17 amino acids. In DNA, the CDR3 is TGTGCCAGTAGGACCGGGACAGGGAGGCTCTCTGGAAACACCATATATTTT. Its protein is CASRTGTGRLSGNTIYF.

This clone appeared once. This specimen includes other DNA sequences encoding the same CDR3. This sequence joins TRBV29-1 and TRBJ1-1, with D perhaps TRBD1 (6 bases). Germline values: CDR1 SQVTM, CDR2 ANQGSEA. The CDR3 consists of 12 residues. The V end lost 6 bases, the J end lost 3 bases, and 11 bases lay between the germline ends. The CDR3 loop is CSVKTGDTEAFF. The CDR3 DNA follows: TGCAGCGTGAAGACAGGAGACACTGAAGCTTTCTTT. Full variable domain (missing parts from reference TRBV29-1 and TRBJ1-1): SAVISQKPSRDICQRGTSLTIQCQVDSQVTMMFWYRQQPGQSLTLIATANQGSEATYESGFVIDKFPISRPNLTFSTLTVSNMSPEDSSIYLCSVKTGDTEAFFGQGTRLTVV.

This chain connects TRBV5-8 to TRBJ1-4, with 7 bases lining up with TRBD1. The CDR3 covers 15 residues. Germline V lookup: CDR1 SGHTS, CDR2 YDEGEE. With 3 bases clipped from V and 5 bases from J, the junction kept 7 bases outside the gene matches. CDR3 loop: CASSWTGTENEKLFF. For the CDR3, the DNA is TGTGCCAGCAGCTGGACCGGGACAGAGAATGAAAAACTGTTTTTT.

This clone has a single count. The CDR3 coding sequence is TGTGCCAGCAGCCAGGGGGTCATGGGGGGCTCCTACGAGCAGTACTTC. Translated: CASSQGVMGGSYEQYF. The genes are TRBV14 and TRBJ2-7; possible D gene TRBD2, 6 bases. Germline loops: CDR1 SGHDN, CDR2 FVKESK. This CDR3 is built from 16 residues. The V gene lost 3 bases and the J gene lost 0 bases, with 15 bases spanning the gap.

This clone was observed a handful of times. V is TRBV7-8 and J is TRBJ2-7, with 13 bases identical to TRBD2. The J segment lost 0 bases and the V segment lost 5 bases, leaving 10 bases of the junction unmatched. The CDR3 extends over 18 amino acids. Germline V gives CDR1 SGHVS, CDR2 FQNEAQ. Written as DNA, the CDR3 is TGTGCCAGCAGCACACAAACGACTAGCGGGGGGAGCTCCTACGAGCAGTACTTC. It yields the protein CASSTQTTSGGSSYEQYF.

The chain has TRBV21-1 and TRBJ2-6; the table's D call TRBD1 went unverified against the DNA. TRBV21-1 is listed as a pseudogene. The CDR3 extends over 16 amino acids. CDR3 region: CASSTRPGFGANVLTF. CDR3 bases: TGTGCCAGCAGCACCCGACCAGGGTTTGGGGCCAACGTCCTGACTTTC.

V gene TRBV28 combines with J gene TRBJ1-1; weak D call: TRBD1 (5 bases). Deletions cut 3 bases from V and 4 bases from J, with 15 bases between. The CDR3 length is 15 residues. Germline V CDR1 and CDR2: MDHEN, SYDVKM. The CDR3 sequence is CASSLIPRAGTEAFF. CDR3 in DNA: TGTGCCAGCAGTTTGATTCCCAGGGCCGGCACTGAAGCTTTCTTT. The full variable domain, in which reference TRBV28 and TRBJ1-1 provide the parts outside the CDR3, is DVKVTQSSRYLVKRTGEKVFLECVQDMDHENMFWYRQDPGLGLRLIYFSYDVKMKEKGDIPEGYSVSREKKERFSLILESASTNQTSMYLCASSLIPRAGTEAFFGQGTRLTVV.

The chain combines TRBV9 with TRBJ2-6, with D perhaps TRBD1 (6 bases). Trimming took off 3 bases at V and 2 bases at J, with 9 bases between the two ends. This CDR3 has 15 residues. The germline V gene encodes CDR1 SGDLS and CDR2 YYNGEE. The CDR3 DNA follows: TGTGCCAGCAGCGATTCAGGGGCTGGGGCCAACGTCCTGACTTTC. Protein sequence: CASSDSGAGANVLTF.

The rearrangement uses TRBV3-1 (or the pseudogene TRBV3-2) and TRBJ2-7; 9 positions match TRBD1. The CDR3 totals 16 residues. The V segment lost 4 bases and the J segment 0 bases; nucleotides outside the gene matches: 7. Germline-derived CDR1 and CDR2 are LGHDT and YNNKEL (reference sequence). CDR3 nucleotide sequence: TGTGCCAGCAGCCCAGCAGGACAGGGGATCTCCTACGAGCAGTACTTC. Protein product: CASSPAGQGISYEQYF.

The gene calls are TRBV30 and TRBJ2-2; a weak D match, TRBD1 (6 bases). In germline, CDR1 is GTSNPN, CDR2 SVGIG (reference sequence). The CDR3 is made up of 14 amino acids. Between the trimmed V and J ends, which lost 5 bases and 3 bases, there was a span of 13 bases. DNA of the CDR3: TGTGCCTGGGGTGGGGGCTGGGACACCGGGGAGCTGTTTTTT. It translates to CAWGGGWDTGELFF.

The CDR3 nucleotides are TGTGCCAGCAGCAAAGTTTGCAAAGGGGGTACTTGGGGCTACACCTTC. Translated: CASSKVCKGGTWGYTF. The V and J genes are TRBV21-1 and TRBJ1-2; the table names TRBD1, a call not compared with the DNA. TRBV21-1 is tagged as a pseudogene. This CDR3 is 16 amino acids long.

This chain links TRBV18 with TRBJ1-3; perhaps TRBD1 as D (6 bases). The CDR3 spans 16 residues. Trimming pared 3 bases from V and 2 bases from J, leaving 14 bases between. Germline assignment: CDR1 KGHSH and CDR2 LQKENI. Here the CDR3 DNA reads TGTGCCAGCTCACCGGCTAACAGGGACACTGGAAACACCATATATTTT. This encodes CASSPANRDTGNTIYF. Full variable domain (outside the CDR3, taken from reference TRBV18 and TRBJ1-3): NAGVMQNPRHLVRRRGQEARLRCSPMKGHSHVYWYRQLPEEGLKFMVYLQKENIIDESGMPKERFSAEFPKEGPSILRIQQVVRGDSAAYFCASSPANRDTGNTIYFGEGSWLTVV.

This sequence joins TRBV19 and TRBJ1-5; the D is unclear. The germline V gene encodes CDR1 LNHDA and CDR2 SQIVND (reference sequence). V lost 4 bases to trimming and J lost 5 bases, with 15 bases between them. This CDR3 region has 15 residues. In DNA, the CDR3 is TGTGCCAGTAGTAGCGAGCCGACTTTGGATCAGCCCCAGCATTTT. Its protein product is CASSSEPTLDQPQHF.

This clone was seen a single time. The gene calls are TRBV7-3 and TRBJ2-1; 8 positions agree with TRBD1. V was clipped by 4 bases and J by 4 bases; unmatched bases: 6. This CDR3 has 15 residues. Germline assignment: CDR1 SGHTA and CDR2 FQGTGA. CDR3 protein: CASSSTGGTYNEQFF. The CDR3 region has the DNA TGTGCCAGCAGCTCCACAGGGGGTACGTACAATGAGCAGTTCTTC.

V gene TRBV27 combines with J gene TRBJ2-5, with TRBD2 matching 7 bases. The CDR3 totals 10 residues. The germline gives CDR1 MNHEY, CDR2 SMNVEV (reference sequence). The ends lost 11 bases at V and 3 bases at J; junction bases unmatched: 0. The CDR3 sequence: CAGGEETQYF. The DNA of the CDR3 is TGTGCCGGGGGGGAAGAGACCCAGTACTTC.

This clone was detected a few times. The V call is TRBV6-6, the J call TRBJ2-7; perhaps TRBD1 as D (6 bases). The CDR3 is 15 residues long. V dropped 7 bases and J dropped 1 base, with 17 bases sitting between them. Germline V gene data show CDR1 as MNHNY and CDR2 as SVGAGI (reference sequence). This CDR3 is CASTTGTGQSYEQYF. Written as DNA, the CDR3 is TGTGCCAGCACAACTGGAACAGGGCAGTCCTACGAGCAGTACTTC.

The CDR3 loop is CASSRDRGWNQPQHF. The CDR3 coding sequence is TGTGCCAGCAGCCGCGACAGGGGTTGGAATCAGCCCCAGCATTTT. The chain carries TRBV6-5 and TRBJ1-5, with 8 bases matching TRBD1. V gave up 6 bases and J gave up 4 bases; unmatched junction bases: 8. Germline V CDR1 and CDR2: MNHEY, SVGAGI. This CDR3 comprises 15 residues.

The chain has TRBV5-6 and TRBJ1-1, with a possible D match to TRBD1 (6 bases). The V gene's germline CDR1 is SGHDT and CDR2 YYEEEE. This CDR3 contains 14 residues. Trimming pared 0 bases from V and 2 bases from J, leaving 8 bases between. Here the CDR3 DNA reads TGTGCCAGCAGCTTGGGAGGGGGTAACACTGAAGCTTTCTTT. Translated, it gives CASSLGGGNTEAFF.

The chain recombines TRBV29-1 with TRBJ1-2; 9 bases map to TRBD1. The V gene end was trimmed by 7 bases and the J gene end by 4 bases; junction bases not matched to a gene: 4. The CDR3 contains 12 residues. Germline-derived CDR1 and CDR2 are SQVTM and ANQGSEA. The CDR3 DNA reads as TGCAGCGGTGGACAGGGGCCCTATGGCTACACCTTC. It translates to CSGGQGPYGYTF.

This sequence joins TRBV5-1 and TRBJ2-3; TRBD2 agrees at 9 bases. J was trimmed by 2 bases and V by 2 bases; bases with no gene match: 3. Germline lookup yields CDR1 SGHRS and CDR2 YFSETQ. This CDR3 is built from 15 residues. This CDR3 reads CASSFSGGYTDTQYF. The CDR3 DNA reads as TGCGCCAGCAGCTTTAGCGGGGGCTACACAGATACGCAGTATTTT.

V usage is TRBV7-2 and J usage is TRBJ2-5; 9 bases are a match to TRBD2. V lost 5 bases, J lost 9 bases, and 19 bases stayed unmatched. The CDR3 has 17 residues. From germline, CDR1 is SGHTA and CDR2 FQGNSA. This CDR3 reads CASSPSGLAGAGWAQYF. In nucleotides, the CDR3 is TGTGCCAGCAGCCCGAGCGGGTTAGCGGGGGCCGGGTGGGCCCAGTACTTC.

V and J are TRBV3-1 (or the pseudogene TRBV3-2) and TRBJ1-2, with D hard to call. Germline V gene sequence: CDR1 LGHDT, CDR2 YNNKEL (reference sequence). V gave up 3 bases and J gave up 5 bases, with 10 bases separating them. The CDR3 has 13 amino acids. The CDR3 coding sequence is TGTGCCAGCAGCCATGGCCCCGGGTATGGCTACACCTTC. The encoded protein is CASSHGPGYGYTF.